The 26 T cell receptor beta chains presented below share a single source sample, sequenced in a study of human T cells and chemical hapten exposure (dated by TCRdb to the early 2020s). The sample's time point label, decoded: patch test 2, 6 weeks after DPC sensitization. This specimen's treatment or condition label, per the study, means: therapeutic diphenylcyclopropenone sensitization with weekly scalp DPC. The library was obtained by RACE. Sequencing was carried out with a NextSeq 500. Starting from the raw public reads, TCRdb applied fastp trimming at Q25, assembled clones with MiXCR and retained in-frame beta chains. Identical CDR3 protein sequences are pooled into one entry, listed with their most common genes and DNA. This sample is represented by approximately 85,000 distinct CDR3 sequences; roughly 10% of them were singletons. About 2.3% of the sample rests with the top ten. The sequencing used whole blood, collected in connection with sensitization to the hapten diphenylcyclopropenone (DPC). Source of these receptors: a woman aged 25 to 39 with alopecia areata. Some clones in this sample may be carry-over from other donors' samples.

The V and J genes are TRBV20-1 and TRBJ2-3; unclear D gene. CDR1 is DFQATT, CDR2 SNEGSKA, per germline (reference sequence). V lost 3 bases and J lost 4, with 14 bases in between. The CDR3 is 14 residues long. The CDR3 DNA is TGCAGTGCTAGGAGTAGGGTATGGTCAGATACGCAGTATTTT. Translated: CSARSRVWSDTQYF.

The sample holds a few counts of this clonotype. The chain links TRBV10-3 to TRBJ1-3, with a tentative D call TRBD1 (5 bases). V gave up 2 bases and J gave up 0 bases, with 17 bases separating them. CDR1 is ENHRY and CDR2 is SYGVKD in the germline V gene. The CDR3 loop spans 18 amino acids. In DNA, the CDR3 is TGTGCCATCAGTGAGCATATAACGGGACGGAGCTCTGGAAACACCATATATTTT. Translating gives CAISEHITGRSSGNTIYF.

A few counts support this clonotype. The chain links TRBV12-3 or TRBV12-4 to TRBJ2-5; TRBD2 matches at 7 bases. The CDR3 totals 15 residues. After removal of 5 bases from V and 1 base from J, the junction contained 7 bases not matched to a gene. The CDR3 is CASSPRGTLQETQYF. The CDR3 DNA is TGTGCCAGCAGTCCGCGGGGGACCCTCCAAGAGACCCAGTACTTC.

This clonotype was detected ten times or more. The chain links TRBV6-1 to TRBJ2-5; no firm D call. Trimming left V 4 bases short and J 4 bases short, with 10 bases between. The CDR3 totals 13 residues. Germline CDR1 is MNHNS and CDR2 is SASEGT. Written as DNA, the CDR3 is TGTGCCAGCAGTGGTGTCTTCGGAGAGACCCAGTACTTC. This translates into CASSGVFGETQYF.

This clonotype turned up a few times. V gene TRBV20-1 combines with J gene TRBJ2-3; D remains unclear. The CDR3 totals 12 residues. Trimming shortened V by 3 bases and J by 2 bases, and 6 bases separated the two germline ends. Looked up from germline, CDR1 is DFQATT and CDR2 is SNEGSKA (reference sequence). The DNA of the CDR3 is TGCAGTGCTAGTCGGGCCACAGATACGCAGTATTTT. Amino acid sequence: CSASRATDTQYF.

Only a few counts were recorded for this clonotype. The chain links TRBV28 to TRBJ1-2; no clear D gene. The germline CDR1 and CDR2 sequences are MDHEN and SYDVKM. V was pared by 6 bases and J by 6 bases, with 11 bases between. The CDR3 consists of 12 residues. The CDR3: CASRGRENGYTF. DNA for the CDR3: TGTGCCAGCAGGGGTAGGGAAAATGGCTACACCTTC.

Points on this clonotype: A single base separates this from a much larger clone, so it may be a read error. V usage is TRBV7-9 and J usage is TRBJ2-7; D gene uncertain. The CDR3 loop spans 14 amino acids. Trimming took off 5 bases at V and 2 bases at J, with 13 bases between the two ends. Germline CDR1 SEHNR, CDR2 FQNEAQ (reference sequence). The CDR3 protein is CASSLTIGPYEQYF. The CDR3, as DNA: TGTGCCAGCAGCCTAACGATAGGGCCCTACGAGCAGTACTTC.

This clonotype was seen at least ten times. This chain joins TRBV20-1 and TRBJ1-1, with 12 bases fitting TRBD1. The ends lost 2 bases at V and 6 bases at J; junction bases unmatched: 7. Looked up from germline, CDR1 is DFQATT and CDR2 is SNEGSKA (reference sequence). The CDR3 is made up of 15 amino acids. The DNA for the CDR3 is TGCAGTGCTAGAATGGGACAGGGGGCAGGAGCTGAAGCTTTCTTT. Amino acids: CSARMGQGAGAEAFF.

The J gene is TRBJ2-7, the V gene TRBV11-2, with 9 bases fitting TRBD1. The CDR3 is 14 residues long. J lost 5 bases, V lost 4 bases, and 6 bases had no gene match. Germline CDR1 and CDR2: SGHAT and FQNNGV. This chain's CDR3 is CASSSPGQGDEQYF. DNA for the CDR3: TGTGCCAGCAGCTCACCGGGACAGGGAGACGAGCAGTACTTC.

This clonotype was detected a few times. The chain has TRBV28 and TRBJ2-6; D not resolved. V shed 2 bases and J shed 1 base, with 6 bases lying between them. Germline CDR1 MDHEN, CDR2 SYDVKM. This CDR3 comprises 15 residues. Here the CDR3 reads CASSLKTSGANVLTF. CDR3 nucleotide sequence: TGTGCCAGCAGTTTAAAGACGTCTGGGGCCAACGTCCTGACTTTC.

CDR3 sequence: CASSLGLYYEQYF. The CDR3 coding sequence is TGTGCCAGCAGTTTAGGCTTGTACTACGAGCAGTACTTC. The chain has TRBV28 and TRBJ2-7; D ambiguous. The V end was cut by 2 bases, the J end by 3 bases, with 8 bases between. Germline loops: CDR1 MDHEN, CDR2 SYDVKM. The CDR3 runs 13 residues.

This clonotype was seen ten or more times. The chain is built from TRBV4-2 and TRBJ2-7; perhaps TRBD2 as D (5 bases). V was trimmed by 0 bases and J by 2 bases, leaving 11 bases between them. Germline V gene lookup returns CDR1 LGHNA and CDR2 YNFKEQ. The CDR3 contains 15 residues. The CDR3 here is CASSQEKPTTYEQYF. The CDR3, as DNA: TGTGCCAGCAGCCAAGAGAAGCCGACTACCTACGAGCAGTACTTC.

This clonotype has ten or more counts. The chain employs TRBV29-1 and TRBJ2-1, with TRBD2 matching over 14 bases. This CDR3 contains 16 residues. The trim removed 7 bases at V and 5 bases at J, leaving 10 bases unmatched. Germline CDR1 is SQVTM and CDR2 is ANQGSEA. CDR3 in DNA: TGCAGCGCAAACCCGGGACTAGCGGGAGTAAACAATGAGCAGTTCTTC. It translates to CSANPGLAGVNNEQFF.

The V gene is TRBV11-2, the J gene TRBJ1-2; the D gene is possibly TRBD1 (5 bases). CDR1 is SGHAT and CDR2 is FQNNGV in the germline V gene. CDR3 size: 17 residues. V shed 5 bases and J shed 2 bases, with 21 bases lying between them. CDR3 nucleotide sequence: TGTGCCAGCAGCCCGTATGCAGGGTATCAACGGAACTATGGCTACACCTTC. Encoded protein: CASSPYAGYQRNYGYTF.

This clonotype was counted many times. Written as DNA, the CDR3 is TGTGCCAGCAGCCAAGAGATAGGCTTGGATACGCAGTATTTT. It codes for CASSQEIGLDTQYF. The rearrangement uses TRBV4-2 and TRBJ2-3; no clear D. Germline V gene lookup returns CDR1 LGHNA and CDR2 YNFKEQ. Trimming took off 0 bases at V and 6 bases at J, with 10 bases between the two ends. This CDR3 is built from 14 residues.

This clonotype was observed many times. This chain's CDR3 is CASSFWTSGSGDEQFF. For the CDR3, the DNA is TGTGCCAGCAGCTTCTGGACTAGCGGGAGTGGGGATGAGCAGTTCTTC. V gene TRBV13 combines with J gene TRBJ2-1; 13 bases agree with TRBD2. V shed 3 bases and J 8 bases; nucleotides not matched to a gene: 7. Germline CDR1 is PRHDT and CDR2 is FYEKMQ (reference sequence). The CDR3 covers 16 residues.

This clonotype was seen only a few times. J is TRBJ2-1 and V is TRBV6-5, with D unclear. Trimming pared 8 bases from V and 6 bases from J, leaving 14 bases between. The germline V gene has CDR1 MNHEY and CDR2 SVGAGI. The CDR3 has 13 residues. The CDR3 is CASGMGRANEQFF. CDR3 DNA sequence: TGTGCCAGCGGCATGGGCCGGGCCAATGAGCAGTTCTTC.

This clonotype occurred a few times. The chain has TRBV4-2 and TRBJ2-6; D is perhaps TRBD2 (5 bases). Germline lookup yields CDR1 LGHNA and CDR2 YNFKEQ. With 4 bases removed from V and 0 bases from J, the gap between germline ends came to 7 bases. The CDR3 has 15 residues. Here the CDR3 DNA reads TGTGCCAGCAGCCCTCGGGGCTCTGGGGCCAACGTCCTGACTTTC. Residues: CASSPRGSGANVLTF.

The chain links TRBV7-2 to TRBJ1-6; TRBD1 matches at 12 bases. J lost 8 bases, V lost 7 bases, and 6 bases had no gene match. Germline CDR1 is SGHTA and CDR2 is FQGNSA. The CDR3 length is 15 residues. CDR3 loop: CASTKGQGADSPLHF. The CDR3 DNA is TGTGCCAGCACCAAGGGACAGGGGGCTGATTCACCCCTCCACTTT.

This clonotype was observed many times. The chain uses TRBV30 and TRBJ1-6; TRBD1 matches 10 bases. V shed 7 bases, J shed 10 bases, and the junction held 7 bases outside the gene matches. Germline V gene lookup returns CDR1 GTSNPN and CDR2 SVGIG (reference sequence). The CDR3 totals 13 residues. CDR3 bases: TGTGCCTCCACGGGACAGGGGAAATCACCCCTCCACTTT. This codes for CASTGQGKSPLHF.

CDR3 bases: TGCAGCGTTGAGTCGGACGTCGGGGAGCTGTTTTTT. Translating it yields CSVESDVGELFF. The gene calls are TRBV29-1 and TRBJ2-2; D is undetermined. The CDR3 is 12 amino acids. V shed 3 bases and J shed 7 bases, with 9 bases lying between them. Germline V gene data show CDR1 as SQVTM and CDR2 as ANQGSEA.

The table lists this clonotype with a few counts. This chain uses TRBV6-1 with TRBJ1-5; unclear D gene. V shed 5 bases and J shed 4 bases, with 9 bases lying between them. The germline V gene encodes CDR1 MNHNS and CDR2 SASEGT. CDR3 length equals 13 residues. The CDR3 here is CASSITDNQPQHF. The CDR3 region has the DNA TGTGCCAGCAGTATCACAGATAATCAGCCCCAGCATTTT.

In its sample, this clonotype was seen a few times. The chain recombines TRBV11-2 with TRBJ2-5; D remains ambiguous. The CDR3 extends over 13 amino acids. Germline loops: CDR1 SGHAT, CDR2 FQNNGV. Trimming took off 3 bases at V and 4 bases at J, with 9 bases between the two ends. The CDR3 loop reads CASSFNPVETQYF. The CDR3 coding sequence is TGTGCCAGCAGCTTTAACCCGGTAGAGACCCAGTACTTC.

The V gene is TRBV28, the J gene TRBJ1-5; the match to TRBD1 covers 7 bases. The CDR3 spans 15 residues. After removal of 5 bases from V and 2 bases from J, the junction contained 6 bases not matched to a gene. CDR1 is MDHEN and CDR2 is SYDVKM in the germline V gene. The CDR3 reads CASSNPGTGNQPQHF. In DNA, the CDR3 is TGTGCCAGCAGTAACCCCGGGACAGGCAATCAGCCCCAGCATTTT.

This clonotype was observed at least ten times. This chain connects TRBV29-1 to TRBJ2-5, with D tentatively TRBD1 (8 bases). The V and J ends lost 4 bases and 4 bases respectively, with 22 bases between them. CDR3 size: 16 residues. From germline, CDR1 is SQVTM and CDR2 ANQGSEA. The CDR3, as DNA: TGCAGCGTTGCCACAGGGGGAAGCGGCGGGAGAGAGACCCAGTACTTC. Translation: CSVATGGSGGRETQYF.

At least ten counts were recorded for this clonotype. The V gene is TRBV20-1, the J gene TRBJ2-3, with 10 bases that match TRBD1. The CDR3 sequence is 16 residues long. With 6 bases clipped from V and 6 bases from J, the junction kept 15 bases outside the gene matches. Germline loops: CDR1 DFQATT, CDR2 SNEGSKA (reference sequence). The CDR3 loop is CSAPGTGAGVGDTQYF. The CDR3 DNA reads as TGCAGTGCACCCGGGACAGGGGCGGGTGTTGGGGATACGCAGTATTTT.